This TCR beta chain was observed in a study of T cell responses to AZD1222 COVID-19 vaccine. Generated by immunoSEQ multiplex PCR, the TCRdb table keeps only in-frame clones and is missing some. The table shows 100,000 to 150,000 clones, with around nine tenths occurring only once. The CDR3 consists of 13 residues. V lost 0 bases, J lost 3 bases, and 5 bases lay in between. CDR1 and CDR2 (germline): LNHNV, YYDKDF (reference sequence). This material consisted of peripheral blood, taken on day 0 of AZD1222 vaccination. The genes are TRBV15 and TRBJ1-1; D gene uncertain. The TCR comes from an adult in good health. The CDR3 sequence: CATSRDSDTEAFF. In DNA form, the CDR3 reads TGTGCCACCAGCAGAGATTCGGACACTGAAGCTTTCTTT.